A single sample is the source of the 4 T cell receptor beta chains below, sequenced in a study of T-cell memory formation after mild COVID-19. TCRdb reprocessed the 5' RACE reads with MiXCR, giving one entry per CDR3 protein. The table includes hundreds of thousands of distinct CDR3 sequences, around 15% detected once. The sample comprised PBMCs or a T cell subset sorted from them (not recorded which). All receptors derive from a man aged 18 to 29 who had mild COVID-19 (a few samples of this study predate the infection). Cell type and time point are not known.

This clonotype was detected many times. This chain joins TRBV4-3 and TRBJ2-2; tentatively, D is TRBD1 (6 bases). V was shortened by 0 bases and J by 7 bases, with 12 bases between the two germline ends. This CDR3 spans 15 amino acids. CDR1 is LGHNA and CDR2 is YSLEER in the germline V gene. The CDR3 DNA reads TGCGCCAGCAGCCAAGACTCAGGGGAAGGCGGGGAGCTGTTTTTT. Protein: CASSQDSGEGGELFF.

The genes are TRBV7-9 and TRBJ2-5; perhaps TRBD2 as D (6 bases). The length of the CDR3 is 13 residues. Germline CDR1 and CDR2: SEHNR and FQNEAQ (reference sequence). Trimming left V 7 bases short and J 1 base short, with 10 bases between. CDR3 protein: CASTRGFQETQYF. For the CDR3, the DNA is TGTGCCAGCACCCGGGGGTTCCAAGAGACCCAGTACTTC.

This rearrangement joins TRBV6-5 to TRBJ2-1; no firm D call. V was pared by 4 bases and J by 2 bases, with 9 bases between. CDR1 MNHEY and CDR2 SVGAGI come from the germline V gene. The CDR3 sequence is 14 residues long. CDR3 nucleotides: TGTGCCAGCAGTTCCCCCCTGCCCTACAATGAGCAGTTCTTC. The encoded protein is CASSSPLPYNEQFF.

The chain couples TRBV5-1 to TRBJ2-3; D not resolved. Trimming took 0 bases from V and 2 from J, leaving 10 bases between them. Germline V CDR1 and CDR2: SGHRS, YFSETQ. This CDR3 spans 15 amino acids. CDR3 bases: TGCGCCAGCAGCTTGGCTCCAAAATCCACAGATACGCAGTATTTT. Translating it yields CASSLAPKSTDTQYF.